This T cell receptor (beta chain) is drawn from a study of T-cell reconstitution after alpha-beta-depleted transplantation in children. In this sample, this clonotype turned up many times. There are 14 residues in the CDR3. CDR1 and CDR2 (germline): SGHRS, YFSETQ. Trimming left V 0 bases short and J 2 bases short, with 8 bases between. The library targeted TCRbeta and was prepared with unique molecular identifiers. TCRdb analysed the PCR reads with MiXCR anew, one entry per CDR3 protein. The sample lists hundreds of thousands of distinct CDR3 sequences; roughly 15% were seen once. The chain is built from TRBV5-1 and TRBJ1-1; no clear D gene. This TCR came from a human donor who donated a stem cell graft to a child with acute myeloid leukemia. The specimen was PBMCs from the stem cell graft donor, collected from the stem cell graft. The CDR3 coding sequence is TGCGCCAGCAGCTTGGAGGCCTCAAACACTGAAGCTTTCTTT. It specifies CASSLEASNTEAFF.